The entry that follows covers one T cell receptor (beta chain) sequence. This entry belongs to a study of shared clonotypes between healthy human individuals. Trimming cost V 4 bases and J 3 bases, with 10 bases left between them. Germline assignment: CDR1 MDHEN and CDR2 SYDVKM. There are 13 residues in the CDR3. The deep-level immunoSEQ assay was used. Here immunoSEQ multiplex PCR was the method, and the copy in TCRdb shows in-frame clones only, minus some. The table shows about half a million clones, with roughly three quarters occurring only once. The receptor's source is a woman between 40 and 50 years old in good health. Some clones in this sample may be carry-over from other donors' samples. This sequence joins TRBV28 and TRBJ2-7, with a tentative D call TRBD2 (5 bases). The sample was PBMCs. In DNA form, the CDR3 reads TGTGCCAGCAGTTCTGAGGGTTACTACGAGCAGTACTTC. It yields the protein CASSSEGYYEQYF.